This T cell receptor beta chain came from a study of T cell repertoires in cytomegalovirus infection. Study-level background: Through public TCR beta signatures, both CMV infection and matching HLA type were indicated.

This clonotype occurred a few times. Its target is unknown. MiXCR, applied by TCRdb to the reads, yields one record per CDR3 protein. The sample shows 250,000 or so distinct CDR3 sequences, about 15% of them seen only once. Study-wide findings and caveats: Clonotype analysis showed dominance of the ex vivo response by HLA-C-restricted CMV-specific TCR beta clonotypes. Cumulative public TCR beta family frequency identified carriers of CMV plus the relevant HLA.

The CDR3 consists of 19 residues. Germline V gene lookup returns CDR1 DFQATT and CDR2 SNEGSKA (reference sequence). The trim removed 0 bases at V and 3 bases at J, leaving 19 bases unmatched. V usage is TRBV20-1 and J usage is TRBJ1-2, with 7 bases lining up with TRBD1. This TCR came from a human donor in good health (CMV status not recorded). Some clones in this sample may be carry-over from other donors' samples. The sample was CD8+ T cells from PBMCs. CDR3 sequence reads: CSARDANRGVFSLDYGYTF. CDR3 bases: TGCAGTGCTAGAGATGCGAACAGGGGAGTTTTTTCATTGGACTATGGCTACACCTTC.